This T cell receptor (beta chain) was sequenced for a study of T cell repertoires in cytomegalovirus infection. Using its own MiXCR run on the reads, TCRdb lists one record per CDR3 protein. Here the sample spans around 630,000 distinct CDR3 sequences, 24% being singletons. Germline-derived CDR1 and CDR2 are MGHDK and SYGVNS. This CDR3 is built from 14 residues. Deletions cut 3 bases from V and 4 bases from J, with 13 bases between. There are many counts of this clonotype. Specimen: CD8+ T cells from PBMCs. This sequence was found in a human donor in good health (CMV status not recorded). Some clones in this sample may be carry-over from other donors' samples. The rearrangement uses TRBV25-1 and TRBJ2-7; maybe TRBD1 (6 bases). This CDR3 reads CASSDRDTQYEQYF. As DNA, the CDR3 is TGTGCCAGCAGTGACCGGGACACCCAATACGAGCAGTACTTC.